The sequence of this TCR beta chain was determined in a study of CD8+ T cells in alopecia areata. V dropped 5 bases and J dropped 1; count of bases not matched to a gene: 4. Looked up from germline, CDR1 is SGHTA and CDR2 is FQGNSA. This CDR3 comprises 16 residues. Treatment of the sample: oral pan-JAK inhibitor, 5-10 mg twice daily. Isolated RNA was reverse transcribed into cDNA used as the sequencing template. Clones were read by immunoSEQ multiplex PCR, and TCRdb kept only the in-frame ones, dropping some. The sample records about 210,000 clones, 64% being singletons. This material consisted of CD4+ T cells sorted from blood, taken at week 4, from a patient treated with tofacitinib. The TCR originated in a human donor with alopecia areata. The rearrangement links TRBV7-2 to TRBJ2-1; 11 bases match TRBD2. In nucleotides, the CDR3 is TGTGCCAGCAGCAAACGGACTAGCGGGTCCTACAATGAGCAGTTCTTC. This encodes CASSKRTSGSYNEQFF.